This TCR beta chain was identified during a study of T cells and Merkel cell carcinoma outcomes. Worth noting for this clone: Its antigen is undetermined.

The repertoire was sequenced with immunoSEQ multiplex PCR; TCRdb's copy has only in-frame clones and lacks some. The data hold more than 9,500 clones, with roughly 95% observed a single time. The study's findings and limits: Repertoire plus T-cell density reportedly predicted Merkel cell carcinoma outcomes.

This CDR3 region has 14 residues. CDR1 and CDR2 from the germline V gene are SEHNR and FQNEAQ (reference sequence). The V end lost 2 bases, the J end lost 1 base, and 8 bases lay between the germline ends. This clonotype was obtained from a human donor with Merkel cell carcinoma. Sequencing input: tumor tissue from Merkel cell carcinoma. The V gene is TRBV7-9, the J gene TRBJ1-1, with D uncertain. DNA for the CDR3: TGTGCCAGCAGCTTATGGAAGGGGAACACTGAAGCTTTCTTT. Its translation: CASSLWKGNTEAFF.